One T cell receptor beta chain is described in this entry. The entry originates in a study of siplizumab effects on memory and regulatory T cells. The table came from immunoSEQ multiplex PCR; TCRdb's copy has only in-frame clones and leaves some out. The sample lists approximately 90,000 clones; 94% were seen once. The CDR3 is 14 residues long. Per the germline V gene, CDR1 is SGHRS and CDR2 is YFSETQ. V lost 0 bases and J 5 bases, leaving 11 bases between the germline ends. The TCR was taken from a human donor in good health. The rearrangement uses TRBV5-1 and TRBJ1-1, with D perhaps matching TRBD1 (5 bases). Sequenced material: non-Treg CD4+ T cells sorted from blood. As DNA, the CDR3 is TGCGCCAGCAGCTTGGAGGGGTCGAAGACTGAAGCTTTCTTT. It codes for CASSLEGSKTEAFF.